This is a list of T cell receptor beta chains from one sample in a study of cytomegalovirus exposure and HLA in healthy donors. Repertoires were generated with immunoSEQ multiplex PCR, while TCRdb's copy carries only in-frame clones and drops some. Among approximately 220,000 clones listed, 65% to 80% were seen once. What was sequenced was PBMCs. These receptors all stem from a man between 35 and 55 years old in good health and CMV-seronegative. The CDR3 runs from the conserved cysteine through the conserved F or W. The order of the fields is J gene, clone size, V gene, D gene, CDR3 DNA, CDR3 protein. The D gene is left open where the match is weak. Clone size is given for some rows only: seen once, a few or many times, or a class if the clone is expanded.

TRBJ1-4	.	TRBV25-1	TRBD1	TGTGCCAGCAGTCTTGGACAGGGGCGAGGAGAAAAACTGTTTTTT	CASSLGQGRGEKLFF
TRBJ2-3	once	TRBV7-9	.	TGTGCCAGCAGCTTAGCCCTCACAGATACGCAGTATTTT	CASSLALTDTQYF
TRBJ2-3	.	TRBV2	.	TGTGCCAGCACCAGGGAAAGAGATACGCAGTATTTT	CASTRERDTQYF
TRBJ1-1	.	TRBV4-1	.	TGCGCCAGCAGCCACCTGGGACAGAACACTGAAGCTTTCTTT	CASSHLGQNTEAFF
TRBJ2-2	.	TRBV7-9	.	TGTTCCAGCAGCCCTCCCGCCGGGGAGCTGTTTTTT	CSSSPPAGELFF
TRBJ2-1	.	TRBV19	TRBD1	TGTGCCAGTAGTATGGGGACAGATTACAATGAGCAGTTCTTC	CASSMGTDYNEQFF
TRBJ2-7	.	TRBV27	TRBD2	TGTGCCAGCAGTTTAGCTAGCGGGAGGGCCAGAGAGGCCCACGAGCAGTACTTC	CASSLASGRAREAHEQYF
TRBJ1-4	.	TRBV18	.	TGTGCCAGCTCACCACCGGCGGGGAAACTGTTTTTT	CASSPPAGKLFF
TRBJ1-1	.	TRBV7-2	TRBD1	TGTGCCAGCAGCTCCGGGACAGCGTATGACGCTTTCTTT	CASSSGTAYDAFF
TRBJ2-7	.	TRBV27	.	TGTGCCAGCAGTTCTCAGGTGAGCTACGAGCAGTACTTC	CASSSQVSYEQYF
TRBJ2-5	.	TRBV5-1	TRBD2	TGCGCCAGCAGCTCCCTAGCGGGGTCGGGAGAGACCCAGTACTTC	CASSSLAGSGETQYF
TRBJ2-5	.	TRBV9	.	TGTGCCAGCAGCGTAGGAGGGACCGGGGGACAGACCCAGTACTTC	CASSVGGTGGQTQYF
TRBJ2-2	.	TRBV12-5	.	TGTGCTAGTGGTTTGTCGCTAACCACCGGGGAGCTGTTTTTT	CASGLSLTTGELFF
TRBJ2-7	.	TRBV19	TRBD2	TGTGCCAGTAGCCCAAAAGGGAGCGGGAGCTACGAGCAGTACTTC	CASSPKGSGSYEQYF
TRBJ1-5	.	TRBV2	TRBD1	TGTGCCAGCAGTGATCTTTCAGGGGGCAAAGGGAGTCAGCCCCAGCATTTT	CASSDLSGGKGSQPQHF
TRBJ2-5	.	TRBV5-4	.	TGTGCCAGCAGCCCACGTACGGGGATTGGGGAGACCCAGTACTTC	CASSPRTGIGETQYF
TRBJ2-2	.	TRBV7-2	.	TGTGCCAGCAGCTTTTTCGCGCGGGAGCTGTTTTTT	CASSFFARELFF
TRBJ1-2	.	TRBV29-1	.	TGCAGCGCCGAGGACAGCCTCCTCTATGGCTACACCTTC	CSAEDSLLYGYTF
TRBJ2-5	.	TRBV6-5	.	TGTGCCAGCCAACGGTGGGGGGACCAAGGGACCCAGTACTTC	CASQRWGDQGTQYF
TRBJ2-7	.	TRBV7-2	TRBD1	TGTGCCAGCAGCCTCCCTCACCGGGACAGGGGCATCTACGAGCAGTACTTC	CASSLPHRDRGIYEQYF
TRBJ1-6	.	TRBV27	TRBD1	TGTGCCAGCAGTTCCCGGGACAGGGTTAATTCACCCCTCCACTTT	CASSSRDRVNSPLHF
TRBJ2-5	once	TRBV9	.	TGTGCCAGCAGCGTCGGCGGGGGCCTTGAGACCCAGTACTTC	CASSVGGGLETQYF
TRBJ2-1	.	TRBV9	.	TGTGCCAGCAGTTTTGAACAGGGCAATGAGCAGTTCTTC	CASSFEQGNEQFF
TRBJ2-1	.	TRBV19	.	TGTGCCAGTACGGGCCCGGAGGGTGAGCAGTTCTTC	CASTGPEGEQFF
TRBJ2-5	.	TRBV5-6	TRBD1	TGTGCCAGCAGCCTCGGGACAGGGCTTAACCAAGAGACCCAGTACTTC	CASSLGTGLNQETQYF
TRBJ2-3	.	TRBV19	TRBD2	TGTGCCAGTAGTATAGAGGAAGGGCTAGCGGGACACACAGATACGCAGTATTTT	CASSIEEGLAGHTDTQYF
TRBJ2-5	.	TRBV6-6	.	TGTGCCAGCAGTTACCTCAGGGTCGCAGAGACCCAGTACTTC	CASSYLRVAETQYF
TRBJ2-2	.	TRBV18	.	TGTGCCAGCTCACCCACGGGAGTTTATTCCGGGGAGCTGTTTTTT	CASSPTGVYSGELFF
TRBJ2-3	few	TRBV5-1	.	TGCGCCAGCAGCTTGGCCTACGAAGGAGCGGATACGCAGTATTTT	CASSLAYEGADTQYF
TRBJ2-7	.	TRBV11-2	.	TGTGCCAGCAGCTTAGGGGTCAGGGCCTACGAGCAGTACTTC	CASSLGVRAYEQYF
TRBJ2-1	once	TRBV7-2	TRBD2	TGTGCCAGCAGCTACGGGGGACTAGCGAGTAGCTCCTACAATGAGCAGTTCTTC	CASSYGGLASSSYNEQFF
TRBJ1-2	.	TRBV7-9	.	TGTGCCAGCAGCCCCGACGGGAACTATGGCTACACCTTC	CASSPDGNYGYTF
TRBJ2-1	.	TRBV5-1	.	TGCGCCAGCAGCTTGGCGACAGGCAGCAATGAGCAGTTCTTC	CASSLATGSNEQFF
TRBJ2-3	.	TRBV2	.	TGTGCCAGCAGTGAAACCCGGGGGAGCACAGATACGCAGTATTTT	CASSETRGSTDTQYF
TRBJ2-7	.	TRBV6-5	.	TGTGCCAGCAGTCCCGGGATGAACCTGGGGGAGCAGTACTTC	CASSPGMNLGEQYF
TRBJ2-5	.	TRBV18	.	TGTGCCAGCTCACCAGACAGTCCCGAGACCCAGTACTTC	CASSPDSPETQYF
TRBJ1-3	.	TRBV4-1	TRBD1	TGCGCCAGCACCGGGACAGCTGGAAACACCATATATTTT	CASTGTAGNTIYF
TRBJ2-7	.	TRBV5-1	.	TGCGCCAGCAGCTCCGGACTTCCCGAGCAGTACTTC	CASSSGLPEQYF
TRBJ2-2	.	TRBV4-1	.	TGCGCCAGCAGCCAACAAAGCGGCGGTTTGGACGGGGAGCTGTTTTTT	CASSQQSGGLDGELFF
TRBJ2-7	.	TRBV2	.	TGTGCCAGTTCCTCCGGGACTCAGATCCCTAACGAGCAGTACTTC	CASSSGTQIPNEQYF
TRBJ2-5	.	TRBV6-6	TRBD2	TGTGCCAGCAGTACCGGACTAGCGGGAGGGCCTGAGACCCAGTACTTC	CASSTGLAGGPETQYF
TRBJ2-5	.	TRBV7-8	TRBD2	TGTGCCAGCAGCTTAGGACTAGCGGCCCAAGAGACCCAGTACTTC	CASSLGLAAQETQYF